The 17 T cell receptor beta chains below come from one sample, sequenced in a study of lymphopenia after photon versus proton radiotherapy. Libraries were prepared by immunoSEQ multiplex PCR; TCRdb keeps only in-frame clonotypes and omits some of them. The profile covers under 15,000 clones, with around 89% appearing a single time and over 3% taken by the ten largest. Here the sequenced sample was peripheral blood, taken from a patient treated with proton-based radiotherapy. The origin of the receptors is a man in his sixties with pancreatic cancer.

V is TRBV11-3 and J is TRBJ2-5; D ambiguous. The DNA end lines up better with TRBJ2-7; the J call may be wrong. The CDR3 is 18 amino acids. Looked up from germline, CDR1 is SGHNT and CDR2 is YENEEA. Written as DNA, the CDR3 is TGTGCCAGCAGCTTGCTCCAGGTGACGGAGTGGAGACGCTACGAGCAGTACTTC. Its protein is CASSLLQVTEWRRYEQYF.

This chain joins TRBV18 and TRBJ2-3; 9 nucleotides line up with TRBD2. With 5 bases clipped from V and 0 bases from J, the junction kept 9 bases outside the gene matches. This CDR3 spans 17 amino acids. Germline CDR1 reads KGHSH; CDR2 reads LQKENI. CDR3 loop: CASSKSPSGTSTDTQYF. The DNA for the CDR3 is TGTGCCAGCTCAAAGAGTCCTAGCGGGACTAGCACAGATACGCAGTATTTT.

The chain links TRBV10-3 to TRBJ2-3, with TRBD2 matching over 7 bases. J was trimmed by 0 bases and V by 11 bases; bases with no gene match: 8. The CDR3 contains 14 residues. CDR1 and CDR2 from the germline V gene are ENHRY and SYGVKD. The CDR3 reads CAVGTRESTDTQYF. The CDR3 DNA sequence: TGTGCCGTCGGAACGCGGGAGAGCACAGATACGCAGTATTTT.

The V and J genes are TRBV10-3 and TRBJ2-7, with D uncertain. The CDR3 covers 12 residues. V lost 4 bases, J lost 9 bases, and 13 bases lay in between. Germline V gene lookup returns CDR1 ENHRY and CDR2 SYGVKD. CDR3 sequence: CAISAENWGQYF. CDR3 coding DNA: TGTGCCATCAGTGCGGAGAACTGGGGGCAGTACTTC.

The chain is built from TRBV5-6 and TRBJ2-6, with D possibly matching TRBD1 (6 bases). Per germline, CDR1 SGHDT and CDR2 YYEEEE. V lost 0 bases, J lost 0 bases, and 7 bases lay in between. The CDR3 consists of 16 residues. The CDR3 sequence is CASSLGGPSGANVLTF. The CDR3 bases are TGTGCCAGCAGCTTGGGGGGGCCCTCTGGGGCCAACGTCCTGACTTTC. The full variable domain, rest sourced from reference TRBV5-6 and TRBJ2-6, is DAGVTQSPTHLIKTRGQQVTLRCSPKSGHDTVSWYQQALGQGPQFIFQYYEEEERQRGNFPDRFSGHQFPNYSSELNVNALLLGDSALYLCASSLGGPSGANVLTFGAGSRLTVL.

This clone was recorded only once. CDR3 amino acids: CASSLTGLAGHNEQFF. In nucleotides, the CDR3 is TGTGCCAGCAGCTTGACTGGGCTAGCGGGGCACAATGAGCAGTTCTTC. The chain employs TRBV5-6 and TRBJ2-1; TRBD2 matches 9 bases. The ends lost 1 base at V and 5 bases at J; junction bases unmatched: 7. There are 16 residues in the CDR3. CDR1 SGHDT and CDR2 YYEEEE come from the germline V gene.

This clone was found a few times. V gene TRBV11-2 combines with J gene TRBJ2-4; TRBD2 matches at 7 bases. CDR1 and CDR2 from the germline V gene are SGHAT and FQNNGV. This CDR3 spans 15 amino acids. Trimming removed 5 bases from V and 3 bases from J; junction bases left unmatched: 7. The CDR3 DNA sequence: TGTGCCAGCAGCCCTGCTTCGGGGGGCAAAAACATTCAGTACTTC. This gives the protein CASSPASGGKNIQYF. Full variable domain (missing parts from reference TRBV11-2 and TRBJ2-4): EAGVAQSPRYKIIEKRQSVAFWCNPISGHATLYWYQQILGQGPKLLIQFQNNGVVDDSQLPKDRFSAERLKGVDSTLKIQPAKLEDSAVYLCASSPASGGKNIQYFGAGTRLSVL.

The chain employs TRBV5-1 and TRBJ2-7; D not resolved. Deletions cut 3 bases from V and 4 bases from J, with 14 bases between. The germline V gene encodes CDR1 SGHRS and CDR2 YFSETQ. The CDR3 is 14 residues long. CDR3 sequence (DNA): TGCGCCAGCAGCTCGGACCCCGTCGGGTACGAGCAGTACTTC. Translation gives CASSSDPVGYEQYF.

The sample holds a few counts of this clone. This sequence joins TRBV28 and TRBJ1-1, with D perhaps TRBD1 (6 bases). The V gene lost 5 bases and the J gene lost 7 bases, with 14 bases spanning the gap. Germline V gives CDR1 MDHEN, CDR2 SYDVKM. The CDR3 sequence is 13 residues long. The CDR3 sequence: CASSTRGQHEAFF. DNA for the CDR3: TGTGCCAGCAGTACCCGTGGACAGCATGAAGCTTTCTTT.

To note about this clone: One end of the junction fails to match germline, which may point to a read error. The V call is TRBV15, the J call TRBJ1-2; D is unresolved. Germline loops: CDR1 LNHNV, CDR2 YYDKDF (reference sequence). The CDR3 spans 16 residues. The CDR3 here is CATSLGGSRLGYDYTF. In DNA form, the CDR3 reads TGTGCCACCAGCTTGGGAGGGAGCCGCCTAGGCTATGACTACACCTTC. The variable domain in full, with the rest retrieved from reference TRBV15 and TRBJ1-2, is DAMVIQNPRYQVTQFGKPVTLSCSQTLNHNVMYWYQQKSSQAPKLLFHYYDKDFNNEADTPDNFQSRRPNTSFCFLDIRSPGLGDTAMYLCATSLGGSRLGYDYTFGSGTRLTVV.

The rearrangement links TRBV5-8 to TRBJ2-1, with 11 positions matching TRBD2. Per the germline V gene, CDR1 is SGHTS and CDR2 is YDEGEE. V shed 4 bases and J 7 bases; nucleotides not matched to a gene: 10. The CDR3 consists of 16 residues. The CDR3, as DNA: TGTGCCAGCAGCCGTTATAGCGGGAGGGCCGGGAATGAGCAGTTCTTC. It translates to CASSRYSGRAGNEQFF.

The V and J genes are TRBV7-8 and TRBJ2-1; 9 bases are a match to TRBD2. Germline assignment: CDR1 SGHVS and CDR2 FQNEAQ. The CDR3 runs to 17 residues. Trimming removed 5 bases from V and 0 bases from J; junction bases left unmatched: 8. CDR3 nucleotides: TGTGCCAGCAGCCCTGGACTAGCGCCGAGCTCCTACAATGAGCAGTTCTTC. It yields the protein CASSPGLAPSSYNEQFF.

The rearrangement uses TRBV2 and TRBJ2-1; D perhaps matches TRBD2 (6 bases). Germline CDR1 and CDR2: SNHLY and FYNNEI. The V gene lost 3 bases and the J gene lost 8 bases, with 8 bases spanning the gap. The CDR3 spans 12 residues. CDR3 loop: CASSDRRDEQFF. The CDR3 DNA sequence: TGTGCCAGCAGTGACAGGAGGGATGAGCAGTTCTTC.

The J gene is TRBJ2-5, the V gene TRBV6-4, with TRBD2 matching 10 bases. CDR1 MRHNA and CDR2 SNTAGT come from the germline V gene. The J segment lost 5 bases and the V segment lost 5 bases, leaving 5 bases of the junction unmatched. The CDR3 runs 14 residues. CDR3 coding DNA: TGTGCCAGCAGTCAGCGGGAGGGGTATGAGACCCAGTACTTC. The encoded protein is CASSQREGYETQYF.

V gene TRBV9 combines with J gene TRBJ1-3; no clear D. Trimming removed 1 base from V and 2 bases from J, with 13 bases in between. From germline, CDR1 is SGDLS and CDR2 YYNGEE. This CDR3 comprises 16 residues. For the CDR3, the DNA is TGTGCCAGCAGCGTAAATTTCCGGGTTCCTGGAAACACCATATATTTT. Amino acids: CASSVNFRVPGNTIYF.

The chain's CDR3 is CASTHIGELFF. DNA of the CDR3: TGTGCCAGCACCCACATCGGGGAGCTGTTTTTT. The chain employs TRBV6-5 and TRBJ2-2; D is ambiguous. CDR1 is MNHEY, CDR2 SVGAGI, per germline. This CDR3 is 11 amino acids long. The V gene lost 7 bases and the J gene lost 7 bases, with 7 bases spanning the gap.

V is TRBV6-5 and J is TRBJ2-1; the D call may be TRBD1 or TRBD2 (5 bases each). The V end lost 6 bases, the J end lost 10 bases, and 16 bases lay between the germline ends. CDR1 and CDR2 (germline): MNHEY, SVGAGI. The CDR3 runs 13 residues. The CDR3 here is CASRPGRAGEQFF. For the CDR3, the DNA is TGTGCCAGCAGACCGGGACGGGCTGGGGAGCAGTTCTTC.